This T cell receptor beta chain was obtained from a study of PD-L1 blockade in urothelial cancer. In the study overall: Patients commenced intravenous atezolizumab, 1,200 mg every 3 weeks, in about 2014. Men with urothelial cancer arising in the bladder made up about nine tenths of the roughly 29 patients.

Patients were diagnosed with urothelial carcinoma, either locally advanced or metastatic. About this clone: Antigen: not known.

General study points: When pretreatment blood TCR clonality was below the median, it predicted better survival.

V was shortened by 4 bases and J by 1 base, with 16 bases between the two germline ends. In germline, CDR1 is SNHLY, CDR2 FYNNEI. The CDR3 loop spans 16 amino acids. The method was immunoSEQ multiplex PCR; TCRdb's version includes in-frame clones alone and lacks a portion of them. This table has tens of thousands of clones, 87% appearing once. The source material was PBMCs, sampled around atezolizumab (anti-PD-L1) treatment. This clonotype was obtained from a woman in her 70s with urothelial cancer. The rearrangement joins TRBV2 to TRBJ1-2; D call uncertain. As DNA, the CDR3 is TGTGCCAGCAGTGTTTTGGCAGGAGGCTATAACTATGGCTACACCTTC. Translating gives CASSVLAGGYNYGYTF.